These 32 T cell receptor beta chains share one sample of origin, sequenced in a study of regulatory T cells in long-lasting Graves disease. Time point denoted: persistent/refractory GD, antithyroid drugs over 5 years with positive TRAb. With RNA extracted from PBMCs as input, the TCR library was made. For TCR beta, libraries came from iRepertoire HTBI primers and Arm-PCR of CDR3 regions. TCRdb re-analysed the multiplex PCR reads in MiXCR, keeping a single row per CDR3 protein. The sample includes 430,000 or so distinct CDR3 sequences, around 23% of them seen just once. The starting material was peripheral blood mononuclear cells (PBMCs), obtained when the disease was refractory, from a patient treated with antithyroid drugs. These receptors came from a female donor with Graves disease.

V is TRBV7-9 and J is TRBJ1-3, with D possibly matching TRBD1 (6 bases). Germline CDR1 and CDR2: SEHNR and FQNEAQ (reference sequence). This CDR3 has 16 amino acids. V was shortened by 5 bases and J by 1 base, with 15 bases between the two germline ends. The CDR3 DNA follows: TGTGCCAGCAGCCAGCAGGGGTATCAGTCTGGAAACACCATATATTTT. It translates to CASSQQGYQSGNTIYF.

This clonotype was found many times. The chain employs TRBV5-1 and TRBJ2-4, with 8 bases matching TRBD2. Per germline, CDR1 SGHRS and CDR2 YFSETQ. The junction had 4 bases not matched to a gene; V was cut back by 0 bases and J by 2 bases. The CDR3 has 16 amino acids. The CDR3 spells CASSLEAGVTKNIQYF. Written as DNA, the CDR3 is TGCGCCAGCAGCTTGGAAGCGGGAGTGACCAAAAACATTCAGTACTTC.

This clonotype was recorded a few times. V is TRBV9 and J is TRBJ2-7; D uncertain. V shed 1 base and J shed 3 bases, with 11 bases lying between them. The CDR3 sequence is 14 residues long. Germline V CDR1 and CDR2: SGDLS, YYNGEE. CDR3 residues: CASSVNGHDYEQYF. CDR3 coding DNA: TGTGCCAGCAGCGTAAATGGGCACGACTACGAGCAGTACTTC.

The genes are TRBV24-1 and TRBJ2-2, with D maybe TRBD1 (8 bases). CDR1 is KGHDR, CDR2 SFDVKD, per germline. This CDR3 contains 16 residues. V was shortened by 9 bases and J by 5 bases, with 21 bases between the two germline ends. CDR3 in amino acids: CATGGGGQGDTGELFF. Written as DNA, the CDR3 is TGTGCCACCGGGGGGGGAGGACAGGGAGATACCGGGGAGCTGTTTTTT.

In this sample, this clonotype turned up many times. This chain uses TRBV29-1 with TRBJ2-7; TRBD1 agrees at 9 bases. Germline CDR1 SQVTM, CDR2 ANQGSEA. Trimming took 7 bases from V and 0 from J; bases not matched to a gene: 7. This CDR3 has 14 amino acids. The CDR3 region has the DNA TGCAGCGCCTTAGACAGGGGGAGCTCCTACGAGCAGTACTTC. It yields the protein CSALDRGSSYEQYF.

This clonotype has a count of ten or more. This chain uses TRBV25-1 with TRBJ1-1; D ambiguous. Germline V CDR1 and CDR2: MGHDK, SYGVNS. The CDR3 contains 11 residues. The germline V and J ends were trimmed by 8 bases and 1 base, with 5 bases remaining between them. The CDR3 sequence: CASQWNTEAFF. CDR3 nucleotide sequence: TGTGCCAGCCAGTGGAACACTGAAGCTTTCTTT.

This clonotype was detected ten times or more. The V gene is TRBV12-3 or TRBV12-4, the J gene TRBJ1-2; no firm D call. The CDR3 totals 13 residues. Trimming removed 8 bases from V and 5 bases from J, with 15 bases in between. As DNA, the CDR3 is TGTGCCAGCGCCCTACAGTCCGGGTATGGCTACACCTTC. Translation gives CASALQSGYGYTF.

This clonotype was detected ten times or more. The CDR3 here is CASRQGRNYGYTF. For the CDR3, the DNA is TGTGCCAGCCGGCAGGGCAGGAACTATGGCTACACCTTC. V is TRBV12-3 or TRBV12-4 and J is TRBJ1-2; possibly TRBD1 for D (5 bases). CDR3 length equals 13 residues. Trimming pared 8 bases from V and 2 bases from J, leaving 12 bases between.

This chain links TRBV27 with TRBJ2-7, with D perhaps matching TRBD1 (6 bases). V shed 3 bases and J shed 0 bases, with 12 bases lying between them. The CDR3 consists of 15 residues. CDR1 and CDR2 from the germline V gene are MNHEY and SMNVEV (reference sequence). CDR3 in DNA: TGTGCCAGCAGTTTCGTTCAGGGGAGCTCCTACGAGCAGTACTTC. Amino acid sequence: CASSFVQGSSYEQYF.

This chain connects TRBV19 to TRBJ2-5; D unresolved. Germline loops: CDR1 LNHDA, CDR2 SQIVND (reference sequence). V was trimmed by 1 base and J by 1 base, leaving 1 base between them. CDR3 length: 12 residues. CDR3 protein: CASSIGQETQYF. The CDR3 DNA reads as TGTGCCAGTAGTATAGGCCAAGAGACCCAGTACTTC.

This clonotype has just a few counts. The chain joins TRBV12-3 or TRBV12-4 to TRBJ1-1; no clear D gene. This CDR3 has 16 residues. V was clipped by 6 bases and J by 1 base, with 18 bases between them. In DNA form, the CDR3 reads TGTGCCAGCAGCCCGCGTAGGGCTGTCTCGAACACTGAAGCTTTCTTT. Translated, it gives CASSPRRAVSNTEAFF.

J is TRBJ2-7 and V is TRBV28; D is unclear. Germline assignment: CDR1 MDHEN and CDR2 SYDVKM. Trimming took off 5 bases at V and 1 base at J, with 15 bases between the two ends. The CDR3 has 15 amino acids. DNA of the CDR3: TGTGCCAGCAGTGCACCCGGGCTCATATCCTACGAGCAGTACTTC. This sequence encodes CASSAPGLISYEQYF. Combining the CDR3 with reference TRBV28 and TRBJ2-7 gives the whole variable domain DVKVTQSSRYLVKRTGEKVFLECVQDMDHENMFWYRQDPGLGLRLIYFSYDVKMKEKGDIPEGYSVSREKKERFSLILESASTNQTSMYLCASSAPGLISYEQYFGPGTRLTVT.

This clonotype was observed many times. The chain joins TRBV27 to TRBJ1-5; 8 bases map to TRBD1. Germline trimming cut 2 bases from V and 6 bases from J; bases unmatched to any gene: 9. The CDR3 runs 16 residues. CDR1 is MNHEY and CDR2 is SMNVEV in the germline V gene (reference sequence). The CDR3 DNA reads as TGTGCCAGCAGTTTACAGACAGGGGAAGGAAGTCAGCCCCAGCATTTT. Protein: CASSLQTGEGSQPQHF.

A note on this clonotype: The germline gene is not matched at one end of the junction; a read error may be the cause. The V gene is TRBV7-8, the J gene TRBJ2-7; 15 nucleotides align to TRBD2. The germline V gene has CDR1 SGHVS and CDR2 FQNEAQ. The CDR3 runs to 18 residues. CDR3 nucleotide sequence: TGTGCCAGCAGCTTAGCGGGACTAGCGGGAGGTTGGCTCTACGAGCGGTACTTC. It yields the protein CASSLAGLAGGWLYERYF.

At least ten counts were recorded for this clonotype. V usage is TRBV20-1 and J usage is TRBJ2-5; D call uncertain. CDR3 length: 14 amino acids. Trimming pared 1 base from V and 1 base from J, leaving 10 bases between. Germline CDR1 DFQATT, CDR2 SNEGSKA (reference sequence). CDR3 residues: CSARGMGSQETQYF. The CDR3, as DNA: TGCAGTGCTAGAGGGATGGGCAGCCAAGAGACCCAGTACTTC.

This clonotype has only a few counts. This chain joins TRBV28 and TRBJ2-2; D perhaps matches TRBD2 (5 bases). Per germline, CDR1 MDHEN and CDR2 SYDVKM. The germline V and J ends were trimmed by 2 bases and 1 base, with 11 bases remaining between them. The CDR3 is 16 amino acids. The CDR3 DNA sequence: TGTGCCAGCAGTTTAATTCGGGGAAAGAACACCGGGGAGCTGTTTTTT. It specifies CASSLIRGKNTGELFF. Variable domain in full (rest from reference TRBV28 and TRBJ2-2): DVKVTQSSRYLVKRTGEKVFLECVQDMDHENMFWYRQDPGLGLRLIYFSYDVKMKEKGDIPEGYSVSREKKERFSLILESASTNQTSMYLCASSLIRGKNTGELFFGEGSRLTVL.

V and J are TRBV20-1 and TRBJ2-3, with no clear D. V lost 0 bases and J 0 bases, leaving 13 bases between the germline ends. CDR1 and CDR2 from the germline V gene are DFQATT and SNEGSKA (reference sequence). The CDR3 totals 16 residues. The CDR3 reads CSARDKRARSTDTQYF. The CDR3 nucleotides are TGCAGTGCTAGAGATAAAAGGGCTAGAAGCACAGATACGCAGTATTTT.

As for this clonotype: Being one base from a much bigger clone, this may be a read error. This rearrangement joins TRBV14 to TRBJ1-1; D gene ambiguous. The CDR3 is 11 amino acids. Germline CDR1 is SGHDN and CDR2 is FVKESK. The V end lost 3 bases, the J end lost 4 bases, and 3 bases lay between the germline ends. The CDR3 DNA sequence: TGTGCCAGCAGCCAGGCCACTGAAGCTTTCTTT. Amino acids: CASSQATEAFF.

A word on this clonotype: Given a much more abundant clone one base away, this may be a read error. The gene calls are TRBV7-9 and TRBJ2-7; TRBD2 might be the D (5 bases). The germline gives CDR1 SEHNR, CDR2 FQNEAQ (reference sequence). This CDR3 spans 14 amino acids. The CDR3 DNA follows: TGTGCCGGCAGCTTAGATCCAGCGGTCTACGAGCAGTACTTC. Its protein product is CAGSLDPAVYEQYF.

This clonotype has a count of ten or more. The rearrangement links TRBV18 to TRBJ1-2, with 10 bases that match TRBD1. CDR3 length: 15 residues. V trimming: 8 bases; J trimming: 2 bases; junction bases outside the gene matches: 8. Germline CDR1 and CDR2: KGHSH and LQKENI. DNA of the CDR3: TGTGCCAGCAGCCCACCGGGACAGGGGAACTATGGCTACACCTTC. Translating gives CASSPPGQGNYGYTF.

This clonotype was recorded at least ten times. The chain's CDR3 is CSARDQGQTALYGYTF. The CDR3 nucleotides are TGCAGTGCTAGGGACCAAGGACAGACAGCCCTCTATGGCTACACCTTC. The rearrangement joins TRBV20-1 to TRBJ1-2, with D possibly being TRBD1 (6 bases). CDR3 length: 16 amino acids. V was cut by 3 bases and J by 4 bases, with 21 bases left in between. Germline assignment: CDR1 DFQATT and CDR2 SNEGSKA (reference sequence).

A few counts support this clonotype. This sequence may be a read error, since a much larger clone differs from it by one base. V is TRBV7-8 and J is TRBJ1-5, with D uncertain. The CDR3 spans 15 residues. V lost 5 bases and J 2 bases, leaving 13 bases between the germline ends. Germline V gene sequence: CDR1 SGHVS, CDR2 FQNEAQ. CDR3 DNA sequence: TGTGCCAGCAGCGCAATCGGCAGCGGCAATCAGCCCCAGCATTTT. Its translation is CASSAIGSGNQPQHF.

This clonotype was seen ten or more times. CDR3 in amino acids: CASSEWLAGGETQYF. CDR3 nucleotides: TGTGCCAGCAGTGAGTGGCTAGCGGGAGGAGAGACCCAGTACTTC. The genes are TRBV2 and TRBJ2-5, with 11 bases aligning to TRBD2. The V gene end was trimmed by 3 bases and the J gene end by 4 bases; junction bases not matched to a gene: 4. This CDR3 contains 15 residues. Germline loops: CDR1 SNHLY, CDR2 FYNNEI.

This clonotype was counted many times. The chain combines TRBV20-1 with TRBJ2-7; 12 bases line up with TRBD2. The V gene end was trimmed by 6 bases and the J gene end by 3 bases; junction bases not matched to a gene: 6. The CDR3 consists of 14 residues. Germline V gene sequence: CDR1 DFQATT, CDR2 SNEGSKA (reference sequence). DNA of the CDR3: TGCAGTGCAGGGACTAGCGGGTTAGACTACGAGCAGTACTTC. Translation: CSAGTSGLDYEQYF.

This clonotype was counted many times. The genes are TRBV3-1 and TRBJ1-2, with D unclear. Germline assignment: CDR1 LGHDT and CDR2 YNNKEL (reference sequence). CDR3 length: 15 residues. Trimming cost V 0 bases and J 7 bases, with 15 bases left between them. The CDR3 DNA sequence: TGTGCCAGCAGCCAAGATTTTTCGGGAGCGTCTGGCTACACCTTC. Its translation: CASSQDFSGASGYTF.

This clonotype was recorded many times. The chain couples TRBV7-8 to TRBJ2-7, with 14 bases aligning to TRBD2. Unmatched junction bases numbered 7, after V lost 3 bases and J lost 3 bases. The CDR3 covers 17 residues. Per germline, CDR1 SGHVS and CDR2 FQNEAQ. CDR3 nucleotides: TGTGCCAGCAGCTTGGGACTAGCGGGAGTGTGGGGCTACGAGCAGTACTTC. This sequence encodes CASSLGLAGVWGYEQYF.

Ten or more counts support this clonotype. This chain uses TRBV28 with TRBJ1-1; D is uncertain. The CDR3 is 13 amino acids. Trimming took off 7 bases at V and 1 base at J, with 10 bases between the two ends. Germline values: CDR1 MDHEN, CDR2 SYDVKM. CDR3 nucleotide sequence: TGTGCCAGCATATCGGCGGGGAACACTGAAGCTTTCTTT. Translation gives CASISAGNTEAFF.

The chain carries TRBV7-3 and TRBJ1-1; D is undetermined. The CDR3 extends over 14 amino acids. Germline CDR1 and CDR2: SGHTA and FQGTGA. The V and J ends lost 3 bases and 1 base respectively, with 9 bases between them. The CDR3 region is CASSLDGENTEAFF. CDR3 bases: TGTGCCAGCAGCTTGGACGGAGAGAACACTGAAGCTTTCTTT.

This clonotype has a handful of counts. CDR3 sequence (DNA): TGCGCCAGCAGCTTGGAGGGGGAGGCCTACGAGCAGTACTTC. As protein: CASSLEGEAYEQYF. V usage is TRBV5-1 and J usage is TRBJ2-7, with D tentatively TRBD1 or TRBD2 (6 bases each). Germline CDR1 SGHRS, CDR2 YFSETQ. The V end lost 0 bases, the J end lost 2 bases, and 9 bases lay between the germline ends. This CDR3 spans 14 amino acids.

The chain couples TRBV25-1 to TRBJ2-3; D perhaps matches TRBD1 (6 bases). The CDR3 extends over 14 amino acids. Germline V lookup: CDR1 MGHDK, CDR2 SYGVNS. Trimming removed 4 bases at V and 2 bases at J, with 10 bases between. The CDR3 spells CASSARDNTDTQYF. In nucleotides, the CDR3 is TGTGCCAGCAGTGCCCGGGACAACACAGATACGCAGTATTTT.

The chain uses TRBV20-1 and TRBJ1-6, with 7 nucleotides matching TRBD1. Germline assignment: CDR1 DFQATT and CDR2 SNEGSKA (reference sequence). V lost 4 bases to trimming and J lost 9 bases; unmatched junction nucleotides: 0. This CDR3 comprises 11 residues. In DNA form, the CDR3 reads TGCAGTGCTACAGGGGGTTCACCCCTCCACTTT. Protein sequence: CSATGGSPLHF.

This clonotype was observed many times. V and J are TRBV28 and TRBJ2-2; a possible D gene is TRBD2 (6 bases). The ends were cut back, 4 bases at V and 6 bases at J, with 18 bases in the middle. Germline V gene lookup returns CDR1 MDHEN and CDR2 SYDVKM. CDR3 size: 16 residues. CDR3 amino acids: CASSSTLLGGAGELFF. CDR3 sequence (DNA): TGTGCCAGCAGTTCAACACTCCTCGGGGGAGCCGGGGAGCTGTTTTTT.